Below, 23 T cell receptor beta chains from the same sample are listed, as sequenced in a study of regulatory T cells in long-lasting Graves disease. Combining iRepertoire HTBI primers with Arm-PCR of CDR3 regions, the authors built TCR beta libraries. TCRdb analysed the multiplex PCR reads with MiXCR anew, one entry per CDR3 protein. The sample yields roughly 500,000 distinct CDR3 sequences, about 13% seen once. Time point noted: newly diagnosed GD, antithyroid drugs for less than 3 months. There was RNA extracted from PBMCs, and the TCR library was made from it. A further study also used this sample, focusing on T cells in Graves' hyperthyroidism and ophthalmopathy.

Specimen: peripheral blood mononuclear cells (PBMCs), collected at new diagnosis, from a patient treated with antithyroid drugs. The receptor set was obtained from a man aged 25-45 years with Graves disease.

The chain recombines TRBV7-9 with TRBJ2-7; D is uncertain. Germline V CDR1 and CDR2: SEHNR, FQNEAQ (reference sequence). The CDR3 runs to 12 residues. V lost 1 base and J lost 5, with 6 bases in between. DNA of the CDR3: TGTGCCAGCAGCTTAGTGCCTCACGAGCAGTACTTC. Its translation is CASSLVPHEQYF.

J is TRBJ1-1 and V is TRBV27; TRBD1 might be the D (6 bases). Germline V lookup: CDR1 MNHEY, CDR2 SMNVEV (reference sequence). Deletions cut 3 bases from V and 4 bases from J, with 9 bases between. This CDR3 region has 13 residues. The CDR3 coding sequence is TGTGCCAGCAGTTTCCTGGGGGCCACTGAAGCTTTCTTT. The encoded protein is CASSFLGATEAFF.

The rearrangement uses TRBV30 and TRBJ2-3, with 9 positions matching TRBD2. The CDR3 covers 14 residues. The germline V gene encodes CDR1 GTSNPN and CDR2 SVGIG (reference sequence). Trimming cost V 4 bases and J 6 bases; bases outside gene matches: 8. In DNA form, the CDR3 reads TGTGCCTGGAACTCGCTAGCGGGAAAGGATACGCAGTATTTT. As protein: CAWNSLAGKDTQYF.

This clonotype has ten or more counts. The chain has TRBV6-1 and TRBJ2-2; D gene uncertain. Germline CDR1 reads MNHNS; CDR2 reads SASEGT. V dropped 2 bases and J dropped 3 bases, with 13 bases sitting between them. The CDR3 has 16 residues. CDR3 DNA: TGTGCCAGCAGTGAACGGACCGGCCGGGACACCGGGGAGCTGTTTTTT. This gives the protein CASSERTGRDTGELFF.

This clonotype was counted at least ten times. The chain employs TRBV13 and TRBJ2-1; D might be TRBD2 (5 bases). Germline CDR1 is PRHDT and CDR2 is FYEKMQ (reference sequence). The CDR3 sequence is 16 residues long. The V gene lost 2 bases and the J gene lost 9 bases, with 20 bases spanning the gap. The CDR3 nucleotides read TGTGCCAGCAGCTTAATAGGGCTAGCCGGCGTTCGTGAGCAGTTCTTC. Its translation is CASSLIGLAGVREQFF.

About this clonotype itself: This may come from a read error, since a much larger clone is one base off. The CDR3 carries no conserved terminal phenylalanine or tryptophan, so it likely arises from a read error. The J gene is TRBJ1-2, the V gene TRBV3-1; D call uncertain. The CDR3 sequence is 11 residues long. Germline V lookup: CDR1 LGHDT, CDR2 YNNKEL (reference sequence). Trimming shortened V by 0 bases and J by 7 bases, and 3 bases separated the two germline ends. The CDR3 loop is CASSQEFGYTS. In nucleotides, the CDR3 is TGTGCCAGCAGCCAAGAGTTTGGCTACACCTCC.

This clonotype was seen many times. The CDR3 DNA follows: TGTGCCAGCAGTGCTTGGACTGTCGGAGGAGAGACCCAGTACTTC. Translated: CASSAWTVGGETQYF. V usage is TRBV2 and J usage is TRBJ2-5; possible D gene TRBD2, 5 bases. Trimming removed 4 bases at V and 4 bases at J, with 16 bases between. The CDR3 consists of 15 residues. From germline, CDR1 is SNHLY and CDR2 FYNNEI.

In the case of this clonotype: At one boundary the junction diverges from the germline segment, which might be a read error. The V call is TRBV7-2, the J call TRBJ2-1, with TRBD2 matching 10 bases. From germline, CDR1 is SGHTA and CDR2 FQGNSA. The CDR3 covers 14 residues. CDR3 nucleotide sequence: TGTGCCAGCAGCTTAGGGCTAGCGGGAGCGGCAAGAATCTTC. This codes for CASSLGLAGAARIF.

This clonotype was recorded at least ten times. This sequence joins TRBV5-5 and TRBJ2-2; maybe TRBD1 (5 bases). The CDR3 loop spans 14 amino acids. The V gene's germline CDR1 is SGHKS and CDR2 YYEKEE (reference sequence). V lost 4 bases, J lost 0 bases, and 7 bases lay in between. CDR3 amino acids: CASSLRANTGELFF. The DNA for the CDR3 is TGTGCCAGCAGCCTCAGGGCGAACACCGGGGAGCTGTTTTTT.

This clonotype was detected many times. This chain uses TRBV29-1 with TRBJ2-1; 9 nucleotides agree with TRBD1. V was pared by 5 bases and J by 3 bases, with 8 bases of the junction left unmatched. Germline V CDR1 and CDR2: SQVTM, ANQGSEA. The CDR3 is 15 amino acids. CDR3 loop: CSVILQGAVYNEQFF. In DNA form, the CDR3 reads TGCAGCGTTATTCTACAGGGGGCCGTCTACAATGAGCAGTTCTTC.

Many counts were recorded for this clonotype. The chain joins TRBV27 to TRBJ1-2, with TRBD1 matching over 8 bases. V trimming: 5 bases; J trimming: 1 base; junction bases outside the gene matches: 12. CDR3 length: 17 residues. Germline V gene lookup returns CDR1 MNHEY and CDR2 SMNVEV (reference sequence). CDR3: CASSPSRQGLINYGYTF. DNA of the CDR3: TGTGCCAGCAGTCCCTCCCGACAGGGGCTTATTAACTATGGCTACACCTTC.

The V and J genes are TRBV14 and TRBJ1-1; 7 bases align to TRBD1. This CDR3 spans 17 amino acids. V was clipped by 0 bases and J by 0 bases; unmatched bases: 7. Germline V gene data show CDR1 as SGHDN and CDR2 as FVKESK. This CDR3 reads CASSQEQGRGVNTEAFF. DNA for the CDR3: TGTGCCAGCAGCCAAGAACAGGGGCGAGGCGTGAACACTGAAGCTTTCTTT.

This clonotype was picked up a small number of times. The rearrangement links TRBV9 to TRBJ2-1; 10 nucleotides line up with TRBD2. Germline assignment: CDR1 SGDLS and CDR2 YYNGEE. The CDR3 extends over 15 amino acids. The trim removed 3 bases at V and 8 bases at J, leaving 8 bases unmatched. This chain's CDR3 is CASSDRTSGMDEQFF. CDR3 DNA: TGTGCCAGCAGCGACCGGACTAGCGGCATGGATGAGCAGTTCTTC.

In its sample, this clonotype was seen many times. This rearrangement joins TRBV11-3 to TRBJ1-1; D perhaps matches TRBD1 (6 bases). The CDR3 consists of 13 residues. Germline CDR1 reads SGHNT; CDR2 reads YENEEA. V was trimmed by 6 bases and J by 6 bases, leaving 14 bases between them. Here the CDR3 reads CASSFGQLSEAFF. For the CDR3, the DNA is TGTGCCAGCAGTTTTGGACAGCTTTCTGAAGCTTTCTTT.

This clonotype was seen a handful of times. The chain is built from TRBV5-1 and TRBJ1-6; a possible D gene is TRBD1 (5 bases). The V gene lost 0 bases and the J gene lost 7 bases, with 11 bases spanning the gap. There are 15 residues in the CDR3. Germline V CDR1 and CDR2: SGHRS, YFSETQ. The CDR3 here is CASSLEGAGNSPLHF. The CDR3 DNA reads TGCGCCAGCAGCTTGGAAGGGGCAGGGAATTCACCCCTCCACTTT.

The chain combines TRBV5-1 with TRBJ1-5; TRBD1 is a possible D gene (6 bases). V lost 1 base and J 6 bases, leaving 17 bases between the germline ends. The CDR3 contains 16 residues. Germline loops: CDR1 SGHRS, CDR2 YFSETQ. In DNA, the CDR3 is TGCGCCAGCAGCTTGTCAGTGACAGGTGGGGGTCAGCCCCAGCATTTT. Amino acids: CASSLSVTGGGQPQHF.

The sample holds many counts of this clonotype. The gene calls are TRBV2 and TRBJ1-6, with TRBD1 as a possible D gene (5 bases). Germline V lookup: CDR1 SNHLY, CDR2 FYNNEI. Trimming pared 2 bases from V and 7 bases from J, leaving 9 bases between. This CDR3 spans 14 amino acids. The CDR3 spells CASSEWGVNSPLHF. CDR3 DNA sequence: TGTGCCAGCAGTGAATGGGGCGTGAATTCACCCCTCCACTTT.

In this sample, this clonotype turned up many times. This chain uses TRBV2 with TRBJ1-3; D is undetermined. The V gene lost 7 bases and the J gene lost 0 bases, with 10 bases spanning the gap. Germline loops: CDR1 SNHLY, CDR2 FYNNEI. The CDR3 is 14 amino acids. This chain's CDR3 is CASTLADSGNTIYF. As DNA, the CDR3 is TGTGCCAGCACCCTCGCGGACTCTGGAAACACCATATATTTT.

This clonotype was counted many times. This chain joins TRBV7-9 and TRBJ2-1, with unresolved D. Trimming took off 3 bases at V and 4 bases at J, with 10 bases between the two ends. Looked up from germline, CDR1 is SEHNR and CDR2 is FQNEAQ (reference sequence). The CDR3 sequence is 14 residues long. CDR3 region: CASSLIGPYNEQFF. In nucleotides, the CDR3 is TGTGCCAGCAGCTTGATAGGACCTTACAATGAGCAGTTCTTC.

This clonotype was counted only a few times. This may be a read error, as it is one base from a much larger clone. CDR3 nucleotide sequence: TGTGCCAGCAGTTTAAGGCGGAACTACGAGCAGTACTTC. Translated: CASSLRRNYEQYF. The chain is built from TRBV27 and TRBJ2-7, with no clear D. Trimming cost V 2 bases and J 3 bases, with 8 bases left between them. This CDR3 contains 13 residues. The germline V gene has CDR1 MNHEY and CDR2 SMNVEV (reference sequence).

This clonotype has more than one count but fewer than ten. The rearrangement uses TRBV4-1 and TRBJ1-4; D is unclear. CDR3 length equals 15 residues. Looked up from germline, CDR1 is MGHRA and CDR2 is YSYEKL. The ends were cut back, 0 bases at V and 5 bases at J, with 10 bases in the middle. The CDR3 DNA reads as TGCGCCAGCAGCCAAGACACATATCGAAATGAAAAACTGTTTTTT. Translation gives CASSQDTYRNEKLFF.

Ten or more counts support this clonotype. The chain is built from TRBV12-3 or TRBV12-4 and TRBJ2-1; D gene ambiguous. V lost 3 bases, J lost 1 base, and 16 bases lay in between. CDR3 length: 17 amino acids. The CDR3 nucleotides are TGTGCCAGCAGTTTCGGGCCATCCGGGTTGTCCTACAATGAGCAGTTCTTC. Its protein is CASSFGPSGLSYNEQFF.

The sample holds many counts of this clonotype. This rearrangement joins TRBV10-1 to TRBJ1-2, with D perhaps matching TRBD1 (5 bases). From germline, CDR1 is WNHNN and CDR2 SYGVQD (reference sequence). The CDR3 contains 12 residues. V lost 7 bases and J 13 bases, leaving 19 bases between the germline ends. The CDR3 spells CASTGDSGSPTF. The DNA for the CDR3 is TGCGCCAGCACCGGAGACAGCGGATCACCCACCTTC.